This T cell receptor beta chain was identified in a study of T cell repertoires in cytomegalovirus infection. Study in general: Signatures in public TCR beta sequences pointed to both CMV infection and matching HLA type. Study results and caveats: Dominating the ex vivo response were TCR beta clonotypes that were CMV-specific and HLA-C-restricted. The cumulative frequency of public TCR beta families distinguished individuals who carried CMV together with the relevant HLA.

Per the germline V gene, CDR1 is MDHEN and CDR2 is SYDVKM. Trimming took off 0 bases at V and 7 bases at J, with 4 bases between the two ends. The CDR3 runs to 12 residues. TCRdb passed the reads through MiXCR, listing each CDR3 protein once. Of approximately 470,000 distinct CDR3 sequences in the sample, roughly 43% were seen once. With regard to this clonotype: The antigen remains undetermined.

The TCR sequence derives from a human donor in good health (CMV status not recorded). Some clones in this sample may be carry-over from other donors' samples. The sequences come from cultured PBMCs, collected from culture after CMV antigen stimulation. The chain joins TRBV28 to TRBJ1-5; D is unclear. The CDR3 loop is CASSLWEQPQHF. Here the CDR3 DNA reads TGTGCCAGCAGTTTATGGGAACAGCCCCAGCATTTT.